This T cell receptor (beta chain) stems from a study of control samples from healthy donors and cancer patients. The protocol was immunoSEQ multiplex PCR, while the TCRdb copy is restricted to in-frame clones and leaves out a portion. Altogether some 130,000 clones are present, roughly 92% being singletons, with the ten largest covering less than 7%. Germline V gene data show CDR1 as LNHNV and CDR2 as YYDKDF (reference sequence). The CDR3 covers 13 residues. Trimming took off 1 base at V and 7 bases at J, with 8 bases between the two ends. Source material: blood. This sequence joins TRBV15 and TRBJ1-5, with unresolved D. The sequence derives from a man younger than 35 in good health. CDR3 DNA: TGTGCCACCAGCAGAGGGTGGTTCCAGCCCCAGCATTTT. Translating gives CATSRGWFQPQHF.